This T cell receptor (beta chain) emerged from a study of control samples from healthy donors and cancer patients. The junction had 8 bases not matched to a gene; V was cut back by 5 bases and J by 7 bases. Germline V CDR1 and CDR2: LGHDT, YNNKEL (reference sequence). CDR3 length: 14 amino acids. Data came from immunoSEQ multiplex PCR; TCRdb stores just in-frame clones and leaves some out. The sample records under 90,000 clones, around 92% being singletons. This clonotype originated in a woman aged 60-75 years in good health. Sequencing was done on a sample of blood. The chain joins TRBV3-1 (or the pseudogene TRBV3-2) to TRBJ1-2, with 9 bases identical to TRBD1. CDR3 protein: CASSWDREGGGYTF. The CDR3 DNA follows: TGTGCCAGCAGCTGGGACAGGGAGGGTGGTGGCTACACCTTC.